The following is a TCR beta chain sequence with its context. Its specificity is unknown. No donor had fewer than one pre-ART PBMC sample or fewer than two post-ART PBMC samples. This sample is part of a study of long-term antiretroviral therapy in people with HIV. Version v3.0 of the immunoSEQ assay ran at survey level. Profiling relied on immunoSEQ multiplex PCR, and the TCRdb table lists in-frame clones only, not all of them. The table lists 15,000 to 20,000 clones, 84% of them singletons, with 7% to 10% in the top ten. Findings and caveats of the study: Every time point showed a repertoire led by clones expanded before ART.

Trimming took off 0 bases at V and 8 bases at J, with 12 bases between the two ends. The CDR3 extends over 15 amino acids. CDR1 and CDR2 from the germline V gene are SGDLS and YYNGEE. Sequences were derived from unsorted PBMCs, sampled 0.1 years after starting antiretroviral therapy. The V call is TRBV9, the J call TRBJ1-6; TRBD1 is a possible D gene (6 bases). This receptor was taken from a young man with HIV. CDR3 sequence reads: CASSVGSGADSPLHF. The CDR3 bases are TGTGCCAGCAGCGTAGGGTCAGGGGCTGATTCACCCCTCCACTTT.